The 28 T cell receptor beta chains below were found in one sample sequenced in a study of CXCR3-negative and CXCR3-positive naive CD8 T cells. The study made its TRB cDNA libraries by 5' RACE, adding UMI labels. TCRdb re-called the 5' RACE reads; one entry per CDR3 protein, DNA not given. Its table lists about 56,000 distinct CDR3 sequences. The sample was memory CD8+ T cells from blood. The receptors originated from a human donor in good health. Some clones in this sample may be carry-over from other donors' samples.

The J gene is TRBJ2-3, the V gene TRBV4-3; without DNA, the TCRdb call of TRBD2 cannot be checked. This CDR3 is built from 17 residues. CDR1 and CDR2 (germline): LGHNA, YSLEER. CDR3 amino acids: CASSQDSGGLSTDTQYF.

The rearrangement links TRBV29-1 to TRBJ2-7. The V gene's germline CDR1 is SQVTM and CDR2 ANQGSEA. The CDR3 contains 11 residues. CDR3 residues: CSVLHSYEQYF.

The CDR3 here is CASSVFPTSETYEQYF. J is TRBJ2-7 and V is TRBV6-4; checking the TCRdb D call of TRBD2 is not possible without DNA. This CDR3 is 16 amino acids long. Germline loops: CDR1 MRHNA, CDR2 SNTAGT.

The genes are TRBV15 and TRBJ2-7; the TRBD1 assignment by TCRdb is unverifiable without DNA. The CDR3 loop spans 18 amino acids. Germline assignment: CDR1 LNHNV and CDR2 YYDKDF (reference sequence). This CDR3 reads CATSRDSNTGTASHEQYF.

The rearrangement links TRBV29-1 to TRBJ2-3; TCRdb's assignment of TRBD2 cannot be checked, as there is no DNA. Germline assignment: CDR1 SQVTM and CDR2 ANQGSEA. There are 16 residues in the CDR3. This CDR3 is CSVEGNLAGPTDTQYF.

The chain joins TRBV29-1 to TRBJ2-3; TCRdb's assignment of TRBD1 cannot be checked, as there is no DNA. From germline, CDR1 is SQVTM and CDR2 ANQGSEA. This CDR3 spans 17 amino acids. This CDR3 reads CSVVDKGFELSTDTQYF.

The rearrangement links TRBV20-1 to TRBJ2-1; TCRdb selects TRBD1, and the lack of DNA leaves this call unchecked. CDR1 is DFQATT, CDR2 SNEGSKA, per germline (reference sequence). There are 14 residues in the CDR3. CDR3 amino acids: CSARGERGHNEQFF.

The chain is built from TRBV2 and TRBJ2-1; TCRdb returns TRBD1, unconfirmable since there is no DNA. The V gene's germline CDR1 is SNHLY and CDR2 FYNNEI. The CDR3 is 13 amino acids. Here the CDR3 reads CAGPQGEDNEQFF.

V is TRBV29-1 and J is TRBJ2-2; TCRdb's D call, TRBD1, is unchecked because there is no DNA. The CDR3 length is 14 residues. Germline CDR1 is SQVTM and CDR2 is ANQGSEA. The CDR3 loop is CSVRQVANTGELFF.

The chain uses TRBV7-9 and TRBJ2-7. CDR1 and CDR2 (germline): SEHNR, FQNEAQ (reference sequence). CDR3 length equals 14 residues. The CDR3 reads CASSLSGPPYEQYF.

The V call is TRBV2, the J call TRBJ2-1; TCRdb's D call of TRBD2 is untestable without DNA. This CDR3 has 15 residues. Germline loops: CDR1 SNHLY, CDR2 FYNNEI. CDR3 sequence reads: CATLTPAGGQNEQFF.

The chain has TRBV20-1 and TRBJ2-7; TCRdb reports TRBD2, a call that lacks DNA to check it against. Germline V gene sequence: CDR1 DFQATT, CDR2 SNEGSKA (reference sequence). CDR3 size: 15 residues. The CDR3 loop reads CSASELAGGPSEQYF.

The chain employs TRBV7-9 and TRBJ2-7; the D call from TCRdb, TRBD1, cannot be confirmed without DNA. Looked up from germline, CDR1 is SEHNR and CDR2 is FQNEAQ (reference sequence). CDR3 length equals 16 residues. The CDR3 reads CASSTPGTGGIYEQYF.

The chain couples TRBV12-3 or TRBV12-4 to TRBJ1-1; TCRdb's D call of TRBD1 is untestable without DNA. This CDR3 is 14 amino acids long. Here the CDR3 reads CASSFSGRNTEAFF.

V gene TRBV5-1 combines with J gene TRBJ2-1; TCRdb lists TRBD2, though no DNA is available to test this call. Germline V lookup: CDR1 SGHRS, CDR2 YFSETQ. This CDR3 has 16 amino acids. The CDR3 region is CASSPLSNYDSNEQFF.

The chain links TRBV6-6 to TRBJ2-1; TCRdb gives TRBD2 as the D gene, but with no DNA this cannot be confirmed. This CDR3 has 14 amino acids. Germline CDR1 and CDR2: MNHNY and SVGAGI (reference sequence). This chain's CDR3 is CASSSLEGVDEQFF.

The chain links TRBV27 to TRBJ2-7. This CDR3 is built from 15 residues. CDR1 is MNHEY, CDR2 SMNVEV, per germline (reference sequence). This chain's CDR3 is CASSFSSTVSYEQYF.

V is TRBV7-2 and J is TRBJ2-2; the D call of TRBD2 rests on TCRdb alone, since no DNA is present to check it. The germline V gene has CDR1 SGHTA and CDR2 FQGNSA. The CDR3 has 16 residues. The chain's CDR3 is CASSLGLGFNTGELFF.

The chain joins TRBV29-1 to TRBJ2-7. Germline CDR1 and CDR2: SQVTM and ANQGSEA. This CDR3 is built from 14 residues. The CDR3 sequence is CSVASSGSSYEQYF.

The V and J genes are TRBV28 and TRBJ1-5. Germline CDR1 reads MDHEN; CDR2 reads SYDVKM. The CDR3 totals 15 residues. The CDR3 sequence: CASSFAGDSNQPQHF.

The CDR3 loop reads CSVLVLRTGNNSPLHF. This chain links TRBV29-1 with TRBJ1-6; TCRdb reports TRBD1, a call that lacks DNA to check it against. CDR1 SQVTM and CDR2 ANQGSEA come from the germline V gene. The CDR3 runs to 16 residues.

This sequence joins TRBV12-3 or TRBV12-4 and TRBJ2-2; without DNA, the TCRdb call of TRBD1 cannot be checked. This CDR3 has 14 amino acids. CDR3 protein: CASRTGASTGELFF.

The chain uses TRBV15 and TRBJ2-2; TCRdb selects TRBD2, and the lack of DNA leaves this call unchecked. Germline V gives CDR1 LNHNV, CDR2 YYDKDF (reference sequence). The CDR3 contains 13 residues. This chain's CDR3 is CATGGLETGELFF.

This chain joins TRBV6-2 or TRBV6-3 and TRBJ2-1; TCRdb's D call of TRBD1 is untestable without DNA. This CDR3 region has 15 residues. Germline V lookup: CDR1 MNHEY, CDR2 SVGEGT. CDR3 loop: CASSSPGQGYNEQFF.

This rearrangement joins TRBV7-2 to TRBJ2-3. This CDR3 comprises 13 residues. From germline, CDR1 is SGHTA and CDR2 FQGNSA. The chain's CDR3 is CASSQVGTDTQYF. Based on the CDR3 plus reference TRBV7-2 and TRBJ2-3, the full variable domain is GAGVSQSPSNKVTEKGKDVELRCDPISGHTALYWYRQSLGQGLEFLIYFQGNSAPDKSGLPSDRFSAERTGGSVSTLTIQRTQQEDSAVYLCASSQVGTDTQYFGPGTRLTVL.

This chain uses TRBV29-1 with TRBJ2-2; TCRdb indicates TRBD1, and absent DNA this call remains unverified. The CDR3 contains 13 residues. Looked up from germline, CDR1 is SQVTM and CDR2 is ANQGSEA. CDR3: CSVWTGSTGELFF.

The J gene is TRBJ2-2, the V gene TRBV7-3. Germline V lookup: CDR1 SGHTA, CDR2 FQGTGA. The CDR3 is 12 residues long. CDR3 region: CASSYTTGELFF.

The CDR3 reads CASSQEGWGQPQHF. The chain joins TRBV4-1 to TRBJ1-5; TCRdb gives TRBD1 as the D gene, but with no DNA this cannot be confirmed. The germline V gene has CDR1 MGHRA and CDR2 YSYEKL. The CDR3 has 14 amino acids.